This is a list of T cell receptor beta chains from one sample in a study of vaccination and CD4 T cells after COVID-19. TCRdb used MiXCR to reprocess the PCR reads, holding one entry per CDR3 protein. The sample lists about 13,000 distinct CDR3 sequences, around 56% occurring once. Their target antigens are unknown. The starting material was cultured CD4+ T cells from blood, obtained after SARS-CoV-2 vaccination. These receptors all stem from a human donor with COVID-19. The CDR3 runs from the conserved cysteine through the conserved F or W. D genes are given only for firm matches. Only part of the rows carry a size: once, few, many, or a class if the clone is expanded.

J gene,V gene,D gene,clone size,CDR3 DNA,CDR3 protein
TRBJ1-5,TRBV7-2,NA,few,TGTGCCAGCAGCTTATCTTGGGCTATCAATCAGCCCCAGCATTTT,CASSLSWAINQPQHF
TRBJ1-5,TRBV4-1,TRBD1,NA,TGCGCCAGCAGCCCCACAGGGGGCGGCAATCAGCCCCAGCATTTT,CASSPTGGGNQPQHF
TRBJ1-5,TRBV24-1,NA,NA,TGTGCCACCAGTGCCGAGGGTCCCAATCAGCCCCAGCATTTT,CATSAEGPNQPQHF
TRBJ2-5,TRBV20-1,NA,NA,TGCAGTGCTAGAGATAGAGTCTCTAGGCAAGAGACCCAGTACTTC,CSARDRVSRQETQYF
TRBJ1-1,TRBV5-6,NA,NA,TGTGCCAGCAGCTTCTTACGGGGGAGGGACACTGAAGCTTTCTTT,CASSFLRGRDTEAFF
TRBJ1-1,TRBV5-4,NA,NA,TGTGCCAGCAGCCACCCGGACAGCCTAAACACTGAAGCTTTCTTT,CASSHPDSLNTEAFF
TRBJ2-7,TRBV6-1,TRBD1,few,TGTGCCAGCAGGGTGGGACAGGGGGGCGAGCAGTACTTC,CASRVGQGGEQYF
TRBJ2-5,TRBV24-1,NA,few,TGTGCCACCAGTGATTTCCGGTCTGGCAGGGGGGGAGAGACCCAGTACTTC,CATSDFRSGRGGETQYF
TRBJ1-5,TRBV18,NA,NA,TGTGCCAGCTCACCGATTAACGGGCGTCAGCCCCAGCATTTT,CASSPINGRQPQHF
TRBJ2-2,TRBV3-1,TRBD1,NA,TGTGCCAGCAGACAGGGGGCCGGCGGGGAGCTGTTTTTT,CASRQGAGGELFF
TRBJ2-3,TRBV20-1,NA,NA,TGCAGTGCTAGTCTGGGACTCACAGATACGCAGTATTTT,CSASLGLTDTQYF
TRBJ2-3,TRBV25-1,TRBD1,NA,TGTGCCACCTCAACAGGGGCGGTAGATACGCAGTATTTT,CATSTGAVDTQYF